A selection of T cell receptor beta chains follows, all from one sample in a study of HIV-infected patients and healthy controls. TCRdb re-derived calls from the 5' RACE reads in MiXCR, one entry per CDR3 protein. This table holds around 21,000 distinct CDR3 sequences, roughly 9.3% found once. Sequencing was performed on blood. All receptors come from an adult in good health. CDR3s include the opening cysteine and the closing phenylalanine or tryptophan. Each record gives: clone size, V gene, D gene, CDR3 length, J gene, CDR3 DNA, CDR3 protein. The D gene is left open where the match is weak. Where a row states a size, it is once, few, many or the class of an expanded clone; other rows omit it.

clone size: many; V gene: TRBV4-1; D gene: .; CDR3 length: 16; J gene: TRBJ1-2; CDR3 DNA: TGCGCCAGCAGCCAAGACAGCTCCCCCACTAACTATGGCTACACCTTC; CDR3 protein: CASSQDSSPTNYGYTF
clone size: .; V gene: TRBV6-2/TRBV6-3; D gene: .; CDR3 length: 17; J gene: TRBJ1-5; CDR3 DNA: TGTGCCAGCAGTTCCGCGAAGAGTTCGAATAGCAATCAGCCCCAGCATTTT; CDR3 protein: CASSSAKSSNSNQPQHF
clone size: many; V gene: TRBV29-1; D gene: TRBD1; CDR3 length: 13; J gene: TRBJ1-1; CDR3 DNA: TGCAGCGCGATGGGACAGATGAACACTGAAGCTTTCTTT; CDR3 protein: CSAMGQMNTEAFF
clone size: many; V gene: TRBV18; D gene: TRBD1; CDR3 length: 13; J gene: TRBJ2-5; CDR3 DNA: TGTGCCAGCTTCTACAGGGGGCAAGAGACCCAGTACTTC; CDR3 protein: CASFYRGQETQYF
clone size: many; V gene: TRBV20-1; D gene: .; CDR3 length: 14; J gene: TRBJ2-6; CDR3 DNA: TGCAGTGCCCCGAGGACTCCTGGGGCCAACGTCCTGACTTTC; CDR3 protein: CSAPRTPGANVLTF
clone size: many; V gene: TRBV5-4; D gene: TRBD1; CDR3 length: 16; J gene: TRBJ2-3; CDR3 DNA: TGTGCCAGCAGCTTGGCCCCGAGACAGGGTGCAGATACGCAGTATTTT; CDR3 protein: CASSLAPRQGADTQYF
clone size: many; V gene: TRBV12-3/TRBV12-4; D gene: .; CDR3 length: 14; J gene: TRBJ2-3; CDR3 DNA: TGTGCCAGCAGCCCCTCAGGGCGCACAGATACGCAGTATTTT; CDR3 protein: CASSPSGRTDTQYF
clone size: many; V gene: TRBV20-1; D gene: TRBD2; CDR3 length: 19; J gene: TRBJ2-5; CDR3 DNA: TGCAGTGCTAGAAGTCTAGCTAGCGGGACCACCACTACTCAAGAGACCCAGTACTTC; CDR3 protein: CSARSLASGTTTTQETQYF
clone size: .; V gene: TRBV20-1; D gene: .; CDR3 length: 14; J gene: TRBJ2-3; CDR3 DNA: TGCAGTGCTAGGGTCGACCGTCCCACAGATACGCAGTATTTT; CDR3 protein: CSARVDRPTDTQYF
clone size: many; V gene: TRBV2; D gene: TRBD2; CDR3 length: 13; J gene: TRBJ2-7; CDR3 DNA: TGTGCCAGCAGGGAACTAGCGGGCTACGAGCAGTACTTC; CDR3 protein: CASRELAGYEQYF
clone size: many; V gene: TRBV18; D gene: TRBD1; CDR3 length: 16; J gene: TRBJ2-7; CDR3 DNA: TGTGCCAGCTCACCATCGGGACAGTTCCACGGTTACGAGCAGTACTTC; CDR3 protein: CASSPSGQFHGYEQYF
clone size: many; V gene: TRBV20-1; D gene: TRBD2; CDR3 length: 15; J gene: TRBJ2-7; CDR3 DNA: TGCAGTGGCGGAAAAGGGGACTACGGGAGGTACGAGCAGTACTTC; CDR3 protein: CSGGKGDYGRYEQYF
clone size: many; V gene: TRBV12-3/TRBV12-4; D gene: TRBD1; CDR3 length: 15; J gene: TRBJ2-3; CDR3 DNA: TGTGCCAGCAGTCGACAGGGCCTTAGCACAGATACGCAGTATTTT; CDR3 protein: CASSRQGLSTDTQYF
clone size: many; V gene: TRBV20-1; D gene: .; CDR3 length: 14; J gene: TRBJ2-1; CDR3 DNA: TGCAGTGCACAAACAGTGAGCTCCTACAATGAGCAGTTCTTC; CDR3 protein: CSAQTVSSYNEQFF
clone size: many; V gene: TRBV28; D gene: TRBD1; CDR3 length: 16; J gene: TRBJ1-2; CDR3 DNA: TGTGCCAGCAGTTCCAGGATACCGAGGACAGGCTATGGCTACACCTTC; CDR3 protein: CASSSRIPRTGYGYTF
clone size: many; V gene: TRBV5-6; D gene: TRBD2; CDR3 length: 14; J gene: TRBJ2-1; CDR3 DNA: TGTGCCAGCAGCTTGTCCGGGACTAGCGGTAGGGGGTTCTTC; CDR3 protein: CASSLSGTSGRGFF
clone size: many; V gene: TRBV10-3; D gene: .; CDR3 length: 15; J gene: TRBJ1-6; CDR3 DNA: TGTGCCATCAGAGAAGACAACTCTTATAATTCACCCCTCCACTTT; CDR3 protein: CAIREDNSYNSPLHF
clone size: medium-sized; V gene: TRBV6-5; D gene: .; CDR3 length: 14; J gene: TRBJ1-5; CDR3 DNA: TGTGCCAGCAGTCGACAGGATCGCAATCAGCCCCAGCATTTT; CDR3 protein: CASSRQDRNQPQHF
clone size: medium-sized; V gene: TRBV3-1; D gene: .; CDR3 length: 16; J gene: TRBJ2-2; CDR3 DNA: TGTGCCAGCAGCAAAAGACTAGATCGGTACACCGGGGAGCTGTTTTTT; CDR3 protein: CASSKRLDRYTGELFF
clone size: many; V gene: TRBV7-9; D gene: .; CDR3 length: 11; J gene: TRBJ2-7; CDR3 DNA: TGTGCCACATGGGGGCAGACCGAGCAGTACTTC; CDR3 protein: CATWGQTEQYF
clone size: many; V gene: TRBV12-3/TRBV12-4; D gene: .; CDR3 length: 17; J gene: TRBJ2-4; CDR3 DNA: TGTGCCAGCAGTTTAGCCCCGTTTGTGCTAGCCAAAAACATTCAGTACTTC; CDR3 protein: CASSLAPFVLAKNIQYF
clone size: many; V gene: TRBV30; D gene: .; CDR3 length: 15; J gene: TRBJ2-2; CDR3 DNA: TGTGCCTGGAGTGTACCTCAGAAACGGCCCGGGGAGCTGTTTTTT; CDR3 protein: CAWSVPQKRPGELFF
clone size: few; V gene: TRBV3-1; D gene: .; CDR3 length: 15; J gene: TRBJ2-1; CDR3 DNA: TGTGCCAGCAGCCAAGTCAGGGGCGCGTACAATGAGCAGTTCTTC; CDR3 protein: CASSQVRGAYNEQFF
clone size: many; V gene: TRBV12-3/TRBV12-4; D gene: .; CDR3 length: 14; J gene: TRBJ1-2; CDR3 DNA: TGTGCCAGCAGTTTTGCTCAGGGCGGCTATGGCTACACCTTC; CDR3 protein: CASSFAQGGYGYTF
clone size: few; V gene: TRBV13; D gene: TRBD1; CDR3 length: 16; J gene: TRBJ1-5; CDR3 DNA: TGTGCCAGCAGCTTAGGCGGGACAGGGGGTCGGCAGCCCCAGCATTTT; CDR3 protein: CASSLGGTGGRQPQHF
clone size: many; V gene: TRBV14; D gene: TRBD2; CDR3 length: 17; J gene: TRBJ2-2; CDR3 DNA: TGTGCCAGCAGCCAGGTATACGGCGGGAGCGGAACCGGGGAGCTGTTTTTT; CDR3 protein: CASSQVYGGSGTGELFF
clone size: many; V gene: TRBV20-1; D gene: .; CDR3 length: 11; J gene: TRBJ2-5; CDR3 DNA: TGCAGTGCTGCCCCCTCCGGGACTTTTGTCTTC; CDR3 protein: CSAAPSGTFVF
clone size: many; V gene: TRBV6-4; D gene: .; CDR3 length: 14; J gene: TRBJ1-2; CDR3 DNA: TGTGCCAGCAGTGACTCCGAGACAGGATATGGCTACACCTTC; CDR3 protein: CASSDSETGYGYTF
clone size: medium-sized; V gene: TRBV28; D gene: TRBD2; CDR3 length: 16; J gene: TRBJ2-1; CDR3 DNA: TGTGCCAGCAGTCCCTCAACTAGCGGGGCCTACAATGAGCAGTTCTTC; CDR3 protein: CASSPSTSGAYNEQFF
clone size: many; V gene: TRBV7-9; D gene: .; CDR3 length: 15; J gene: TRBJ2-1; CDR3 DNA: TGTGCCAGCATCCCCAGACTAGTATCCTACAATGAGCAGTTCTTC; CDR3 protein: CASIPRLVSYNEQFF
clone size: many; V gene: TRBV11-2; D gene: TRBD2; CDR3 length: 15; J gene: TRBJ2-1; CDR3 DNA: TGTGCCAGCAGCTCACTAGCGGAGGTAAATAATGAGCAGTTCTTC; CDR3 protein: CASSSLAEVNNEQFF
clone size: .; V gene: TRBV19; D gene: .; CDR3 length: 15; J gene: TRBJ1-1; CDR3 DNA: TGTGCCAGTAGTATAGGTGTCGTCGTGAACACTGAAGCTTTCTTT; CDR3 protein: CASSIGVVVNTEAFF
clone size: .; V gene: TRBV6-5; D gene: TRBD2; CDR3 length: 14; J gene: TRBJ2-7; CDR3 DNA: TGTGCCAGCAGGAGACTAGCGGGAGAGGGCGAGCAGTACTTC; CDR3 protein: CASRRLAGEGEQYF
clone size: many; V gene: TRBV7-2; D gene: .; CDR3 length: 13; J gene: TRBJ2-3; CDR3 DNA: TGTGCCAGCAGCTCCCTCAGGGTAGATACGCAGTATTTT; CDR3 protein: CASSSLRVDTQYF
clone size: many; V gene: TRBV5-6; D gene: TRBD1; CDR3 length: 15; J gene: TRBJ2-7; CDR3 DNA: TGTGCCAGCAGCTTCCCGACAGGGGGTATTTACGAGCAGTACTTC; CDR3 protein: CASSFPTGGIYEQYF
clone size: .; V gene: TRBV12-3/TRBV12-4; D gene: .; CDR3 length: 17; J gene: TRBJ1-5; CDR3 DNA: TGTGCCAGCAGTCCCGGGACAACGACGATTAGCAATCAGCCCCAGCATTTT; CDR3 protein: CASSPGTTTISNQPQHF
clone size: medium-sized; V gene: TRBV6-2/TRBV6-3; D gene: TRBD1; CDR3 length: 13; J gene: TRBJ2-4; CDR3 DNA: TGTGCCAGCAGTCAACGCAGGGGGACCCCCCCCCACTTC; CDR3 protein: CASSQRRGTPPHF
clone size: medium-sized; V gene: TRBV10-3; D gene: TRBD1; CDR3 length: 14; J gene: TRBJ1-1; CDR3 DNA: TGTGCCATCGCCCTAGCAGGGGGATCGACTGAAGCTTTCTTT; CDR3 protein: CAIALAGGSTEAFF
clone size: .; V gene: TRBV6-1; D gene: TRBD1; CDR3 length: 14; J gene: TRBJ1-1; CDR3 DNA: TGTGCCAGCATTGAAGACAGGGTTAAAACTGAAGCTTTCTTT; CDR3 protein: CASIEDRVKTEAFF
clone size: .; V gene: TRBV5-1; D gene: TRBD2; CDR3 length: 15; J gene: TRBJ2-5; CDR3 DNA: TGCGCCACGGGACTAGCGGGTCTCGGAGGGGAGACCCAGTACTTC; CDR3 protein: CATGLAGLGGETQYF
clone size: .; V gene: TRBV7-3; D gene: TRBD2; CDR3 length: 22; J gene: TRBJ2-2; CDR3 DNA: TGTGCCAGCAGCTTCGATCCCAGGGAGGGTCCAGCGGGAGGCCAACAGGCCGGGGAGCTGTTTTTT; CDR3 protein: CASSFDPREGPAGGQQAGELFF
clone size: medium-sized; V gene: TRBV28; D gene: .; CDR3 length: 13; J gene: TRBJ1-1; CDR3 DNA: TGTGCCAGCAGTTTCGGCAGGGGCACTGAAGCTTTCTTT; CDR3 protein: CASSFGRGTEAFF
clone size: few; V gene: TRBV29-1; D gene: .; CDR3 length: 15; J gene: TRBJ2-6; CDR3 DNA: TGCAGCGTTGGGAGCCGACAGGCTGGGGCCAACGTCCTGACTTTC; CDR3 protein: CSVGSRQAGANVLTF
clone size: .; V gene: TRBV28; D gene: .; CDR3 length: 13; J gene: TRBJ2-7; CDR3 DNA: TGTGCCAGCAGTTACAGCCTCTCCTACGAGCAGTACTTC; CDR3 protein: CASSYSLSYEQYF
clone size: medium-sized; V gene: TRBV18; D gene: TRBD1; CDR3 length: 18; J gene: TRBJ1-5; CDR3 DNA: TGTGCCAGCTCGCAGAGAACCGCAACAGGGGGTATCAATCAGCCCCAGCATTTT; CDR3 protein: CASSQRTATGGINQPQHF
clone size: many; V gene: TRBV12-3/TRBV12-4; D gene: .; CDR3 length: 15; J gene: TRBJ2-2; CDR3 DNA: TGTGCCAGCAGTCTCGCCGAAGGGAACACCGGGGAGCTGTTTTTT; CDR3 protein: CASSLAEGNTGELFF
clone size: medium-sized; V gene: TRBV2; D gene: .; CDR3 length: 13; J gene: TRBJ1-5; CDR3 DNA: TGTGCCAGCAGTGGACAGGCCAATCAGCCCCAGCATTTT; CDR3 protein: CASSGQANQPQHF
clone size: many; V gene: TRBV12-3/TRBV12-4; D gene: .; CDR3 length: 14; J gene: TRBJ1-5; CDR3 DNA: TGTGCCAGCAGTTCGGACAGAAACTTCCGGCCCCAGCATTTT; CDR3 protein: CASSSDRNFRPQHF
clone size: many; V gene: TRBV28; D gene: .; CDR3 length: 12; J gene: TRBJ2-7; CDR3 DNA: TGTGCCAGCTCGACGAGCTCCTACGAGCAGTACTTC; CDR3 protein: CASSTSSYEQYF